This T cell receptor (beta chain) comes out of a study of cytotoxic CD8 clonotypes in ibrutinib-treated CLL. Study summary: The response samples were taken once patients had been treated for a median of about 12 months, range 6 to 36. Study results and limitations: Public clonotypes were seen rarely and were contracted or stable on treatment.

For this clone: As yet, its antigen is unknown.

The CDR3 sequence is 16 residues long. The V gene's germline CDR1 is SGHRS and CDR2 YFSETQ. Trimming pared 4 bases from V and 4 bases from J, leaving 17 bases between. The table came from immunoSEQ multiplex PCR; TCRdb's copy has only in-frame clones and leaves some out. The sample lists roughly 4,200 clones; roughly 83% were seen once. V usage is TRBV5-1 and J usage is TRBJ2-2; a possible D gene is TRBD2 (6 bases). The material was PBMCs, obtained before ibrutinib treatment. The receptor comes from a human donor with chronic lymphocytic leukemia. The CDR3 nucleotides are TGCGCCAGCAGCCCTCAACAACCGCGGGGCACCGGGGAGCTGTTTTTT. It encodes CASSPQQPRGTGELFF. Full variable domain (missing parts from reference TRBV5-1 and TRBJ2-2): KAGVTQTPRYLIKTRGQQVTLSCSPISGHRSVSWYQQTPGQGLQFLFEYFSETQRNKGNFPGRFSGRQFSNSRSEMNVSTLELGDSALYLCASSPQQPRGTGELFFGEGSRLTVL.